Described below is a single TCR beta chain sequence and its context. Its antigen remains unidentified. The study reverse transcribed the entire isolated RNA, so it sequenced expressed TCRB transcripts. Repertoires were generated with immunoSEQ multiplex PCR, while TCRdb's copy carries only in-frame clones and drops some. In the table there are about 470,000 clones, approximately 30% of which are singletons. The data were obtained in a study of beta chain features in type 1 diabetes. Findings and caveats of the study: The naive, central memory and Treg TCRB repertoires showed an apparent similarity that was greater among patients than among healthy donors. A potential PCR bias toward shorter templates would be equal in patient and control samples.

Unmatched junction bases numbered 9, after V lost 8 bases and J lost 6 bases. This CDR3 spans 14 amino acids. From germline, CDR1 is GTSNPN and CDR2 SVGIG (reference sequence). Cells sorted by CD45RO/CCR7/CD25/CD127/CD95/CD27 comprised CD4+ naive, central memory, regulatory and stem cell-like memory cells. This receptor was obtained from a man younger than 35 in good health. The sample was naive CD4+ T cells from blood. The V call is TRBV30, the J call TRBJ2-1; 11 bases are a match to TRBD1. The CDR3 DNA sequence: TGTGCCGGGGATCGTGGGACAGGGGGCAATGAGCAGTTCTTC. This gives the protein CAGDRGTGGNEQFF.